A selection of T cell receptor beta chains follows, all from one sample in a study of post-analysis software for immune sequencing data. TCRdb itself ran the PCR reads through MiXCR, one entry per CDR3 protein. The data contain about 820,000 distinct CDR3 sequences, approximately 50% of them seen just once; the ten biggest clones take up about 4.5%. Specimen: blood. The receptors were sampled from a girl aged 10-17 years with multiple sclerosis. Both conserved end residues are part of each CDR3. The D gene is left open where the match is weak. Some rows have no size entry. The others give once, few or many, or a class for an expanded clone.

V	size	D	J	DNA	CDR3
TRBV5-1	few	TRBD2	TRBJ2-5	TGCGCCAGCAGCCAGCTTGTTGCGGGAGGGGCTCAAGAGACCCAGTACTTC	CASSQLVAGGAQETQYF
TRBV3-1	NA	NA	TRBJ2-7	TGTGCCAGCAGCCACGTTGGCCTGCCGGGGCTCTACTACGAGCAGTACTTC	CASSHVGLPGLYYEQYF
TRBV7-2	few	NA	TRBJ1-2	TGTGCCAGCAGCTTAGTAGGCGGGGGCGAATTCCGCTATGGCTACACCTTC	CASSLVGGGEFRYGYTF
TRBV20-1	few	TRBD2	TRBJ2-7	TGCAGTGCGGGAACTAGCGGGGTCTCCTACGAGCAGTACTTC	CSAGTSGVSYEQYF
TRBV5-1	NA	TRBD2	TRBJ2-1	TGCGCCAGCAGCTTGGCTCCTGGCGGGGGGCCTATTCGTTATGAGCAGTTCTTC	CASSLAPGGGPIRYEQFF
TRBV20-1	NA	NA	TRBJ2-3	TGCAGTGCTAGTATCCAGACGCAGTATTTT	CSASIQTQYF
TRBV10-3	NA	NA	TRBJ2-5	TGTGCCATCGGTTCTGGGATCGGAACCTACGGGCAGTACTTC	CAIGSGIGTYGQYF
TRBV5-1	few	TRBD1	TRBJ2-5	TGCGCCAGCAGCTTGTCCGGACAGGCCCAAGAGACCCAGTACTTC	CASSLSGQAQETQYF
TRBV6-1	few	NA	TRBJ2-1	TGTGCCAGCAGTGTGGTGCTAATTCAGTTCTTC	CASSVVLIQFF
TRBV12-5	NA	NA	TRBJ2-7	TGTGCTAGTGGTTTGGGATCGGGACACCCCTACGAGCAGTACTTC	CASGLGSGHPYEQYF
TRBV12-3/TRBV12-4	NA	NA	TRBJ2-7	TGTGCCAGCAGCCGCACAGGGTTCGGCGAGCAGTACTTC	CASSRTGFGEQYF
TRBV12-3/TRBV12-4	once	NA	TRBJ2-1	TGTGCCAGCAGTTGGACCGAGCGCTCCTACAATGAGCAGTTCTTC	CASSWTERSYNEQFF
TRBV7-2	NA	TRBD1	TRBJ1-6	TGTGCCAGCAGCCCGACAGGGGTTGACGATTCACCCCTCCACTTT	CASSPTGVDDSPLHF